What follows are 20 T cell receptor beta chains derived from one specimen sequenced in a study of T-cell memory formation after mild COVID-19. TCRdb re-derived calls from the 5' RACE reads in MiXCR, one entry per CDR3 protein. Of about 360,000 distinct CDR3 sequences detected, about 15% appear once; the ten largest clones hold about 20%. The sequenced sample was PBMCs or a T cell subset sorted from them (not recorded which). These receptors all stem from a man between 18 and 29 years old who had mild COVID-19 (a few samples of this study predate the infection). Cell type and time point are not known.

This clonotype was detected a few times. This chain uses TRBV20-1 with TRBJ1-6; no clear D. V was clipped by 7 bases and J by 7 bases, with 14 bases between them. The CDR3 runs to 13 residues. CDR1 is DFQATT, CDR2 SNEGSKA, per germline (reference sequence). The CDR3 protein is CSGLDGSNSPLHF. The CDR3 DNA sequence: TGCAGTGGCTTGGACGGATCCAATTCACCCCTCCACTTT.

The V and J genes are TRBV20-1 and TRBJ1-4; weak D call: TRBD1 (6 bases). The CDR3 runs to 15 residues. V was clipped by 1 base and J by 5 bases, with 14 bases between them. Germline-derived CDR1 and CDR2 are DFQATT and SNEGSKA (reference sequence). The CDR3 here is CSARGGRGRNEKLFF. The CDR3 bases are TGCAGTGCTAGAGGTGGCCGGGGGCGGAATGAAAAACTGTTTTTT.

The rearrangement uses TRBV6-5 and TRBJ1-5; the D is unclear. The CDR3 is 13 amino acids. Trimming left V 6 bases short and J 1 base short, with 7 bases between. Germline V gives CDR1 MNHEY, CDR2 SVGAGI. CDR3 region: CASRQVSNQPQHF. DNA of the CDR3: TGTGCCAGCAGGCAGGTGAGCAATCAGCCCCAGCATTTT.

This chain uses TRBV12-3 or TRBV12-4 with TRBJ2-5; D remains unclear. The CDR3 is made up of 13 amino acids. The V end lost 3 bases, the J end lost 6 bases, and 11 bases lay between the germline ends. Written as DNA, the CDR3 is TGTGCCAGCAGTTTGAGTCCAGTTAAGACCCAGTACTTC. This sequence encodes CASSLSPVKTQYF.

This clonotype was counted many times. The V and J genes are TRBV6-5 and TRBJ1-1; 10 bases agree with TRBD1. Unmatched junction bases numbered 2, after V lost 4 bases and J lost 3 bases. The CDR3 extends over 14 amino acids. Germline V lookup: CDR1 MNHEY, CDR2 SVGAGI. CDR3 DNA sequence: TGTGCCAGCAGTTGGACAGGGGGAGACACTGAAGCTTTCTTT. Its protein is CASSWTGGDTEAFF.

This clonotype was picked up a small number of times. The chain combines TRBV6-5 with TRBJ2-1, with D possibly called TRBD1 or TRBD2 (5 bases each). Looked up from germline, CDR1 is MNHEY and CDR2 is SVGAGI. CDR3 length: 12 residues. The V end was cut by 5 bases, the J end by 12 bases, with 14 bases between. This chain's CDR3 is CASSRDEGTQFF. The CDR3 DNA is TGTGCCAGCAGTCGGGACGAGGGGACGCAGTTCTTC.

The CDR3 DNA sequence: TGTGCCAGTAGTATACCGACAGCACTAGCCAAAAACATTCAGTACTTC. It specifies CASSIPTALAKNIQYF. The V and J genes are TRBV19 and TRBJ2-4; possibly TRBD1 for D (5 bases). V shed 2 bases and J shed 0 bases, with 11 bases lying between them. Germline loops: CDR1 LNHDA, CDR2 SQIVND (reference sequence). CDR3 length equals 16 residues. Together with reference TRBV19 and TRBJ2-4, the CDR3 gives the full variable domain: DGGITQSPKYLFRKEGQNVTLSCEQNLNHDAMYWYRQDPGQGLRLIYYSQIVNDFQKGDIAEGYSVSREKKESFPLTVTSAQKNPTAFYLCASSIPTALAKNIQYFGAGTRLSVL.

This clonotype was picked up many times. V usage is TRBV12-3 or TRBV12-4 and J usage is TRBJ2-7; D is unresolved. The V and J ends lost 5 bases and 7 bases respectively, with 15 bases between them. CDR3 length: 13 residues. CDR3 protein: CASSTRASLEQYF. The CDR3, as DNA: TGTGCCAGCAGTACCCGGGCCTCTCTAGAGCAGTACTTC.

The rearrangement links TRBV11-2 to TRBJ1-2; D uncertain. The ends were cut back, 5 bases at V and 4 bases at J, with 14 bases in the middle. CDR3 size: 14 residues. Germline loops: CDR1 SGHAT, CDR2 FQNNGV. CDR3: CASSPVGVAYGYTF. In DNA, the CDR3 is TGTGCCAGCAGCCCAGTCGGGGTCGCCTATGGCTACACCTTC.

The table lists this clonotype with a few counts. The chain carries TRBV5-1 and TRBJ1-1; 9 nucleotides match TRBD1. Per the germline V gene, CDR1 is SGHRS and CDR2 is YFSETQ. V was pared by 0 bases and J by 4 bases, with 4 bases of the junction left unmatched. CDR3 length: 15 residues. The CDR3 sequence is CASSLDTGGGTEAFF. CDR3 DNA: TGCGCCAGCAGCTTGGACACAGGGGGCGGCACTGAAGCTTTCTTT.

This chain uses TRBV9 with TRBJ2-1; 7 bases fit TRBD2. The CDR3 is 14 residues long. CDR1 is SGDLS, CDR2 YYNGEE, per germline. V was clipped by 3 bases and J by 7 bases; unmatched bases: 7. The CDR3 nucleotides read TGTGCCAGCAGCGCGTTTCCGGGGGGAAATGAGCAGTTCTTC. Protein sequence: CASSAFPGGNEQFF.

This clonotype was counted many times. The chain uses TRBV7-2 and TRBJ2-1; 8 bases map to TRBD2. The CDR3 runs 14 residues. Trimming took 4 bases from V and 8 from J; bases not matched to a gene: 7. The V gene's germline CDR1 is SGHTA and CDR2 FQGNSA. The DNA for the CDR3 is TGTGCCAGCAGCTCGGGACTAGGGGTTGATGAGCAGTTCTTC. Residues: CASSSGLGVDEQFF.

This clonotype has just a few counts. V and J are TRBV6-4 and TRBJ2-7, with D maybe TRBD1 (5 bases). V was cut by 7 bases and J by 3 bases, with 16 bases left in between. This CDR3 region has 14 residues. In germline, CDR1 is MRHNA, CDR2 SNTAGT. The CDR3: CASNRTQSIYEQYF. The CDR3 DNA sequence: TGTGCCAGCAACCGGACACAATCCATCTACGAGCAGTACTTC.

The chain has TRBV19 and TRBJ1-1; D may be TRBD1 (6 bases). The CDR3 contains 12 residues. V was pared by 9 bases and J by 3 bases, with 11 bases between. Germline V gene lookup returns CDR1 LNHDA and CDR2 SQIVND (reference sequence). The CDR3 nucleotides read TGTGCCAGCCAGACAGGATACACTGAAGCTTTCTTT. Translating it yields CASQTGYTEAFF. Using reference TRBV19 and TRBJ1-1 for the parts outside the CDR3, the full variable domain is DGGITQSPKYLFRKEGQNVTLSCEQNLNHDAMYWYRQDPGQGLRLIYYSQIVNDFQKGDIAEGYSVSREKKESFPLTVTSAQKNPTAFYLCASQTGYTEAFFGQGTRLTVV.

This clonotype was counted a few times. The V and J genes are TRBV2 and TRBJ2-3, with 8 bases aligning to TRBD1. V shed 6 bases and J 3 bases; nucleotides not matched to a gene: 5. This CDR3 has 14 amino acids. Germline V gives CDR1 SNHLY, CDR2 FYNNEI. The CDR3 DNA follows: TGTGCCAGCAGCGTTACAGGGGGGACAGATACGCAGTATTTT. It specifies CASSVTGGTDTQYF.

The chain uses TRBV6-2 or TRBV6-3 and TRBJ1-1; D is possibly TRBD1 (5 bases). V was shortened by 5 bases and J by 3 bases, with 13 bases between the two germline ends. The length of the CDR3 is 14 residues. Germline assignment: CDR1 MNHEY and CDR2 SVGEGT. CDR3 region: CASSTGREHTEAFF. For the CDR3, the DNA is TGTGCCAGCAGTACGGGCAGGGAGCACACTGAAGCTTTCTTT.

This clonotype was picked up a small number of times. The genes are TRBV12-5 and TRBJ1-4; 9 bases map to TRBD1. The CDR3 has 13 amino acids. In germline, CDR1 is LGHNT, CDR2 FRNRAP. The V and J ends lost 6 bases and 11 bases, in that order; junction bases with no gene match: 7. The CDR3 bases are TGTGCTAGTGGAGGGGACAGGGAGCATAAACTGTTTTTT. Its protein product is CASGGDREHKLFF.

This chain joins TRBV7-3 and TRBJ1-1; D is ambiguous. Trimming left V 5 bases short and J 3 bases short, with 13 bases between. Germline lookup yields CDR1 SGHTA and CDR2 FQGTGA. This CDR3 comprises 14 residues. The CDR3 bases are TGTGCCAGCAGCCGAGACGGACCGGACACTGAAGCTTTCTTT. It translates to CASSRDGPDTEAFF.

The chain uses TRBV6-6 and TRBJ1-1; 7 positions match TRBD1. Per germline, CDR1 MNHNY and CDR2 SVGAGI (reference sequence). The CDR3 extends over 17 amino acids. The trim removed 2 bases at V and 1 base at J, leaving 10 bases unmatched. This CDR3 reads CASSYADRGGWNTEAFF. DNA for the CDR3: TGTGCCAGCAGTTACGCAGATCGAGGGGGCTGGAACACTGAAGCTTTCTTT.

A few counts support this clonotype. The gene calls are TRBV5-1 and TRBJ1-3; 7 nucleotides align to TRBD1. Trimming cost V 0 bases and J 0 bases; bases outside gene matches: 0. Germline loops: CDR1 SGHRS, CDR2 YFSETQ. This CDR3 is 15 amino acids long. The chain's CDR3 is CASSLEGASGNTIYF. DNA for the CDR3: TGCGCCAGCAGCTTGGAGGGGGCCTCTGGAAACACCATATATTTT.